The rows below give T cell receptor beta chains drawn from one sample of a study of cytomegalovirus exposure and HLA in healthy donors. Produced via immunoSEQ multiplex PCR; TCRdb's table is partial and in-frame only. Of some 120,000 clones in the sample, just under 75% were seen once. The sample was PBMCs. Every receptor here comes from a man aged 60-69 years in good health and CMV-seropositive. Each CDR3 is given with its conserved first and last residue. Each record gives: D gene, J gene, clone size, V gene, CDR3 DNA, CDR3 protein. D genes are given only for firm matches. The listing skips clone size in some rows; elsewhere it reads once, few, many or a size class.

- | TRBJ2-7 | - | TRBV18 | TGTGCCAGCTCACCGTGGCAGAACAACTACGAGCAGTACTTC | CASSPWQNNYEQYF
TRBD2 | TRBJ2-5 | once | TRBV5-1 | TGCGCCAGCAGCTTGGGGCTAGCGGGGTTCCAAGAGACCCAGTACTTC | CASSLGLAGFQETQYF
- | TRBJ1-5 | - | TRBV27 | TGTGCCAGCAGTTTATCGAGGGTTAGCAATCAGCCCCAGCATTTT | CASSLSRVSNQPQHF
- | TRBJ1-1 | - | TRBV7-9 | TGTTCCAGCAGCCAGAGGGAGACTGAAGCTTTCTTT | CSSSQRETEAFF
- | TRBJ1-1 | - | TRBV18 | TGTGCCAGCTCACCACTGGCAGGGGAGTACACTGAAGCTTTCTTT | CASSPLAGEYTEAFF
- | TRBJ1-5 | - | TRBV7-9 | TGTGCCAGCAGCTTAATACAGGGTCAGCCCCAGCATTTT | CASSLIQGQPQHF
- | TRBJ1-2 | - | TRBV18 | TGTGCCAGCTCACCAGAGGGAGGGTATGAAGGCTACACCTTC | CASSPEGGYEGYTF
- | TRBJ2-1 | - | TRBV7-7 | TGTGCTAGCAGCTTAGATGGGCCGGGGGATGAGCAGTTCTTC | CASSLDGPGDEQFF
TRBD1 | TRBJ2-7 | many | TRBV6-6 | TGTGCCAGCAGTGACGACAGGGGGGCCTACGAGCAGTACTTC | CASSDDRGAYEQYF
TRBD1 | TRBJ1-1 | - | TRBV19 | TGTGCCAGTAGTATCCAACAGGGGGCTGACACTGAAGCTTTCTTT | CASSIQQGADTEAFF
TRBD1 | TRBJ2-2 | - | TRBV27 | TGTGCCAGCAGCTCGGACAGGGGGGTTCTCACCGGGGAGCTGTTTTTT | CASSSDRGVLTGELFF
- | TRBJ2-1 | - | TRBV28 | TGTGCCAGCAGTCCCGGAGTGGTATACAATGAGCAGTTCTTC | CASSPGVVYNEQFF
TRBD1 | TRBJ2-1 | - | TRBV6-1 | TGTGCCAGCAGTGCGACAGGGACGCACAATGAGCAGTTCTTC | CASSATGTHNEQFF
TRBD1 | TRBJ2-1 | - | TRBV29-1 | TGCAGCGTTGAAGGACAGGGGGGGAATGAGCAGTTCTTC | CSVEGQGGNEQFF
- | TRBJ1-1 | - | TRBV18 | TGTGCCAGCTCACCAACGGGTGAAGCTTTCTTT | CASSPTGEAFF
- | TRBJ1-4 | - | TRBV18 | TGTGCCAGCTCACCGCGACAGGATGAAAAACTGTTTTTT | CASSPRQDEKLFF
- | TRBJ1-5 | few | TRBV27 | TGTGCCAGCAGGCCCGCGGGGGAACAGCCCCAGCATTTT | CASRPAGEQPQHF
- | TRBJ1-1 | few | TRBV11-3 | TGTGCCAGCAGCTTGAGGTCGAAGCAGAGGGAGGCTTTCTTT | CASSLRSKQREAFF
TRBD1 | TRBJ1-6 | - | TRBV18 | TGTGCCAGCTCACCTCGACCGGGACAGGATGGCTCACCCCTCCACTTT | CASSPRPGQDGSPLHF
TRBD1 | TRBJ1-1 | - | TRBV19 | TGTGCCAGTAGTATCCCGGACAGGGGTCCCCTGAACACTGAAGCTTTCTTT | CASSIPDRGPLNTEAFF
TRBD1 | TRBJ1-1 | - | TRBV30 | TGTGCCTGGAGGTTTTTGGGACAGGTAGAAGCTTTCTTT | CAWRFLGQVEAFF
- | TRBJ1-5 | - | TRBV7-8 | TGTGCCAGCAGCTGGGCTAATTATCAGCCCCAGCATTTT | CASSWANYQPQHF
- | TRBJ2-3 | - | TRBV5-1 | TGCGCCAGCAGCTTGGTCCCGGCAGATACGCAGTATTTT | CASSLVPADTQYF
- | TRBJ1-4 | few | TRBV6-5 | TGTGCCAGCAGCAGGGGAAAGGATGAAAAACTGTTTTTT | CASSRGKDEKLFF
- | TRBJ1-2 | few | TRBV6-5 | TGTGCCAGCAGTACGGACAGCTTCTATGGCTACACCTTC | CASSTDSFYGYTF
TRBD1 | TRBJ1-3 | - | TRBV9 | TGTGCCAGCAGCGTAGCTCCCGGACAGGTAGTCTCTGGAAACACCATATATTTT | CASSVAPGQVVSGNTIYF
- | TRBJ2-3 | - | TRBV29-1 | TGCAGTGCGTGGGGCGGGGAGACAGATACGCAGTATTTT | CSAWGGETDTQYF
TRBD2 | TRBJ2-7 | - | TRBV9 | TGTGCCAGCAGCGTAGCGTGGGGGGGGTACGAGCAGTACTTC | CASSVAWGGYEQYF
- | TRBJ2-2 | - | TRBV19 | TGTGCCAGTAGGAGTTTTTTACGTGACACCGGGGAGCTGTTTTTT | CASRSFLRDTGELFF
- | TRBJ1-1 | - | TRBV19 | TGTGCCAGTAGTACGTTGAGGAGGAACACTGAAGCTTTCTTT | CASSTLRRNTEAFF
- | TRBJ2-1 | - | TRBV6-1 | TGTGCCAGCAGTGTCTGGGAGAGCTCCTACAATGAGCAGTTCTTC | CASSVWESSYNEQFF
TRBD1 | TRBJ1-1 | - | TRBV11-2 | TGTGCCAGCAGCGTAGTAACAGGGGGCGATTTTGCTTTCTTT | CASSVVTGGDFAFF
- | TRBJ2-7 | - | TRBV15 | TGTGCCACCAGCCGGGATTCAGTTGTGTACGAGCAGTACTTC | CATSRDSVVYEQYF
- | TRBJ1-1 | - | TRBV28 | TGTGCCAGCAGTCACCGGCTAGGGAAGCAGGGGAACACTGAAGCTTTCTTT | CASSHRLGKQGNTEAFF
- | TRBJ2-3 | - | TRBV28 | TGTGCCAGCAGCTCTTTAGATACGCAGTATTTT | CASSSLDTQYF
- | TRBJ2-7 | - | TRBV4-1 | TGCGCCAGCAGCCTAATAATAGCCGAAGGCGAGCAGTACTTC | CASSLIIAEGEQYF
- | TRBJ1-1 | once | TRBV7-8 | TGTGCCAGCAGCTTAGACAGGGACACTGAAGCTTTCTTT | CASSLDRDTEAFF
- | TRBJ1-5 | - | TRBV28 | TGTGCCAGCAGCCTGGGAGGGAGCAATCAGCCCCAGCATTTT | CASSLGGSNQPQHF
TRBD1 | TRBJ1-1 | - | TRBV5-1 | TGCGCCAGCAACAAACAACAGGGGGCAGCTTTCTTT | CASNKQQGAAFF
TRBD1 | TRBJ2-3 | - | TRBV5-1 | TGCGCCAGCAGCTTTGGACAGGGGGCAGATACGCAGTATTTT | CASSFGQGADTQYF
- | TRBJ1-1 | - | TRBV5-1 | TGCGCCAGCGGCCGACAGTGGAACACTGAAGCTTTCTTT | CASGRQWNTEAFF
- | TRBJ1-1 | - | TRBV5-1 | TGCGCCAGCAGCCCTCAGACAGAGAACACTGAAGCTTTCTTT | CASSPQTENTEAFF
TRBD1 | TRBJ1-2 | - | TRBV5-1 | TGCGCCAGCAGCTTGGTTGGGACAGGCTCCGTCGATGGCTACACCTTC | CASSLVGTGSVDGYTF
- | TRBJ1-1 | - | TRBV5-1 | TGCGCCAGCAGCCTTCGGGGGGGCACTGAAGCTTTCTTT | CASSLRGGTEAFF
TRBD1 | TRBJ2-3 | - | TRBV28 | TGTGCCAGCAGGCCCCGGGACAGGGGCACAGATACGCAGTATTTT | CASRPRDRGTDTQYF
- | TRBJ1-2 | - | TRBV7-2 | TGTGCCAGCAGCTTAGGCCTAGGGAGGTATGGCTACACCTTC | CASSLGLGRYGYTF
TRBD1 | TRBJ2-2 | - | TRBV5-1 | TGCGCCAGCAGCTCCCCCGACAGGGGTCAAGTTCCCGGGGAGCTGTTTTTT | CASSSPDRGQVPGELFF
- | TRBJ2-1 | - | TRBV5-1 | TGCGCCAGCAGCACCTCTGTCGCTAGCTCCTACAATGAGCAGTTCTTC | CASSTSVASSYNEQFF
- | TRBJ1-2 | - | TRBV9 | TGTGCCAGCAGCACGGGACTCCTCTACACCTTC | CASSTGLLYTF
- | TRBJ2-3 | few | TRBV30 | TGTGCCTGGGCCCCGGGCACAGATACGCAGTATTTT | CAWAPGTDTQYF
TRBD1 | TRBJ2-4 | few | TRBV2 | TGTGCCAGCAGTGAAAGGGGGACAGGAGCGCACCTTCTAGCCAAAAACATTCAGTACTTC | CASSERGTGAHLLAKNIQYF
- | TRBJ1-1 | - | TRBV7-9 | TGTGCCAGCAGCTTATTGGGGACTAACACTGAAGCTTTCTTT | CASSLLGTNTEAFF
- | TRBJ2-7 | once | TRBV5-4 | TGTGCCAGCAGCACCCGCGGCAGCTTAGCCTACGAGCAGTACTTC | CASSTRGSLAYEQYF
- | TRBJ1-3 | - | TRBV11-2 | TGTGCCAGCAGTCCCACGGTCTTCTCTGGAAACACCATATATTTT | CASSPTVFSGNTIYF
TRBD1 | TRBJ2-7 | - | TRBV19 | TGTGCCAGTAGTTCTAGGACAGGGGCCCACGAGCAGTACTTC | CASSSRTGAHEQYF
- | TRBJ1-1 | many | TRBV2 | TGTGCCAGCAGTGTGTTCGGGAACACTGAAGCTTTCTTT | CASSVFGNTEAFF
TRBD1 | TRBJ1-4 | - | TRBV28 | TGTGCCAGCACCGCGGACAGGGTGGGCGAAAAACTGTTTTTT | CASTADRVGEKLFF
TRBD1 | TRBJ1-4 | - | TRBV2 | TGTGCCAGCATTATTGATGACAGGGTATCCGGAAAACTGTTTTTT | CASIIDDRVSGKLFF
- | TRBJ1-5 | once | TRBV2 | TGTGCCAGCAGTCCGGAACAGGGAGGCAATCAGCCCCAGCATTTT | CASSPEQGGNQPQHF